Sequencing of this TCR beta chain was carried out in a study of CD8+ T cells in alopecia areata. For the study at large: Each day, treated patients took oral tofacitinib twice, at 5 to 10 mg per dose.

RNA extraction and reverse transcription yielded cDNA as sequencing template. Sequencing used immunoSEQ multiplex PCR; TCRdb keeps in-frame clones, though not all of them. The sample records about 260,000 clones, 60% being singletons. The CDR3 has 12 amino acids. The V gene's germline CDR1 is GTSNPN and CDR2 SVGIG (reference sequence). Between the trimmed V and J ends, which lost 0 bases and 5 bases, there was a span of 7 bases. Concerning this clone itself: Other DNA variants within this sample encode the same CDR3.

Treatment specified: oral pan-JAK inhibitor, 5-10 mg twice daily. The V gene is TRBV30, the J gene TRBJ1-2; D remains unclear. The origin of this receptor is a human donor with alopecia areata. The source material was CD4+ T cells sorted from blood, sampled at roughly week 53, from a patient treated with tofacitinib. The CDR3 loop reads CAWSVPPYGYTF. The DNA of the CDR3 is TGTGCCTGGAGTGTACCACCTTATGGCTACACCTTC.